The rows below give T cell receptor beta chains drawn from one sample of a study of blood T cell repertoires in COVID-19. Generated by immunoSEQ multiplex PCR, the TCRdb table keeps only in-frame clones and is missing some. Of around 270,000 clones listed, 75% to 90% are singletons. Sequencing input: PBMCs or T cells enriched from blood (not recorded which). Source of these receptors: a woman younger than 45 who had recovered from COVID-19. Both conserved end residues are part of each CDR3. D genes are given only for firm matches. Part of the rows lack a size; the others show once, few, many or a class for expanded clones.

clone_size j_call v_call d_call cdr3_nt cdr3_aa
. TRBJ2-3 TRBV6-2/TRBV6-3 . TGTGCCAGCAGTTACGGGGCAGGGCCAGATACGCAGTATTTT CASSYGAGPDTQYF
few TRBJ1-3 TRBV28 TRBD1 TGTGCCAGCAGTATCCAGACAGGGAGAAACACCATATATTTT CASSIQTGRNTIYF
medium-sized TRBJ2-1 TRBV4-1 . TGCGCCAGCAGCCAAGGACACCAAAATGAGCAGTTCTTC CASSQGHQNEQFF
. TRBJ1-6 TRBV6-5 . TGTGCCAGCAGCGCCAGTATGCCAAATTCACCCCTCCACTTT CASSASMPNSPLHF
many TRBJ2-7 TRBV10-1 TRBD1 TGCGCCTCCCGGGACAGTGACTCCTACGAGCAGTACTTC CASRDSDSYEQYF
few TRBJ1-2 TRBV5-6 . TGTGCCAGCAGCTTGGGGACAGCGGCAGGCTACACCTTC CASSLGTAAGYTF
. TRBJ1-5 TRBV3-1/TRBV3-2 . TGTGCCAGCAGCCAACAGGGTCCCCTGAGCAATCAGCCCCAGCATTTT CASSQQGPLSNQPQHF
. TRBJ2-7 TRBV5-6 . TGTGCCAGCAGCTTGGCCTCAGGAAACGAGCAGTACTTC CASSLASGNEQYF
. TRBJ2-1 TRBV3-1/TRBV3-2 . TGTGCCAGCAGCCTGGCATCCCATGAGCAGTTCTTC CASSLASHEQFF
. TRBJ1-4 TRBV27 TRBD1 TGTGCCAGCAGTTTAAACAGAGAGGGGACAGTAACTAATGAAAAACTGTTTTTT CASSLNREGTVTNEKLFF
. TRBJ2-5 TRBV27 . TGTGCCAGCAGTTTGTTGGGGGGGGCCCAAGAGACCCAGTACTTC CASSLLGGAQETQYF
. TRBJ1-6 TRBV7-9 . TGTGCCAGCAGCTCCGGCGGAACCAGCTCCTATAATTCACCCCTCCACTTT CASSSGGTSSYNSPLHF
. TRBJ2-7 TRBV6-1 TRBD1 TGTGCCAGCAGTGACCGGGACAGGGGTTCGGACGAGCAGTACTTC CASSDRDRGSDEQYF
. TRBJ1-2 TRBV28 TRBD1 TGTGCCAGCAGTTCGGACAGGGTGTCTTATGGCTACACCTTC CASSSDRVSYGYTF
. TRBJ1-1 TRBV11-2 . TGTGCCAGCAGCTTATTGAGGTTCAGTACTGAAGCTTTCTTT CASSLLRFSTEAFF
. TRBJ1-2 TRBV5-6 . TGTGCCAGCAGCCTCACGAACCGGGGGGGAGGCGGCTACACCTTC CASSLTNRGGGGYTF
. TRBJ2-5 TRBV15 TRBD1 TGTGCCACCCGGACAGGGCAAGAGACCCAGTACTTC CATRTGQETQYF
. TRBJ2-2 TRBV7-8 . TGTGCCAGCACCATACGGCAAATAGCGGCGGGTTCCGGGGAGCTGTTTTTT CASTIRQIAAGSGELFF
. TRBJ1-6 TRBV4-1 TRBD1 TGCGCCAGCAGCCCCCTCGGGACAGGAGGTTCGTCAGACTCCTATAATTCACCCCTCCACTTT CASSPLGTGGSSDSYNSPLHF
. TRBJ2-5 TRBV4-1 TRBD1 TGCGCCAGCAGCCAGAGGGACAGGGCTATTAAAGAGACCCAGTACTTC CASSQRDRAIKETQYF
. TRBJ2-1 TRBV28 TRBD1 TGTGCCAGCAGTCCTGGCTGGGGACAGGGGGCCGACAATGAGCAGTTCTTC CASSPGWGQGADNEQFF
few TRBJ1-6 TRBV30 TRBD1 TGTGCCTGGAGTGGACTCCGGGACAGGGGTAATTCACCCCTCCACTTT CAWSGLRDRGNSPLHF
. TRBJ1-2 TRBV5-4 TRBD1 TGTGCCAGCAGCTTCCGAGGGGGCAACTATGGCTACACCTTC CASSFRGGNYGYTF
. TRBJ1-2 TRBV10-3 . TGTGCCATCAGTGAGTCGAACAGGGCCACCTTC CAISESNRATF
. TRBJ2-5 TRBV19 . TGTGCCAGTAGTATATCTCGACAGGGAGGAGAGACCCAGTACTTC CASSISRQGGETQYF
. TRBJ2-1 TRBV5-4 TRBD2 TGTGCCAGCAGCTTGGCCGGGAGGGAGGTAGGATACAACAATGAGCAGTTCTTC CASSLAGREVGYNNEQFF
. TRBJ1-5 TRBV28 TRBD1 TGTGCCAGCAGTTCGATGACAGGGTTAAGGTGGCATTTT CASSSMTGLRWHF